This T cell receptor beta chain was identified during a study of glioma-infiltrating T cells. Amplification of TCR alpha and beta CDR3 regions from RNA used iRepertoire nested multiplex PCR. Input was about 85-400 ng of tissue mRNA or PBMC total RNA. TCRdb called the multiplex PCR reads again in MiXCR, with one record for every CDR3 protein. The data hold approximately 400,000 distinct CDR3 sequences, with 41% observed a single time. As for this clonotype: Its antigen is undetermined.

Study-wide points: Gliomas, especially low-grade, showed above-expected tissue-blood divergence; non-neoplastic patients showed below.

The V end lost 2 bases, the J end lost 5 bases, and 9 bases lay between the germline ends. The CDR3 has 13 residues. CDR1 KGHSH and CDR2 LQKENI come from the germline V gene. The rearrangement joins TRBV18 to TRBJ2-5; no firm D call. The TCR originated in a human donor with low-grade glioma or glioblastoma, undergoing nonglioma brain surgery, or in good health (not recorded which). The sample consisted of glioma tissue, nonneoplastic brain tissue, or PBMCs (not recorded which). The CDR3 nucleotides are TGTGCCAGCTCACCATCCTTTGAGGAGACCCAGTACTTC. It is translated as CASSPSFEETQYF. The variable domain in full, completed from reference TRBV18 and TRBJ2-5, reads NAGVMQNPRHLVRRRGQEARLRCSPMKGHSHVYWYRQLPEEGLKFMVYLQKENIIDESGMPKERFSAEFPKEGPSILRIQQVVRGDSAAYFCASSPSFEETQYFGPGTRLLVL.